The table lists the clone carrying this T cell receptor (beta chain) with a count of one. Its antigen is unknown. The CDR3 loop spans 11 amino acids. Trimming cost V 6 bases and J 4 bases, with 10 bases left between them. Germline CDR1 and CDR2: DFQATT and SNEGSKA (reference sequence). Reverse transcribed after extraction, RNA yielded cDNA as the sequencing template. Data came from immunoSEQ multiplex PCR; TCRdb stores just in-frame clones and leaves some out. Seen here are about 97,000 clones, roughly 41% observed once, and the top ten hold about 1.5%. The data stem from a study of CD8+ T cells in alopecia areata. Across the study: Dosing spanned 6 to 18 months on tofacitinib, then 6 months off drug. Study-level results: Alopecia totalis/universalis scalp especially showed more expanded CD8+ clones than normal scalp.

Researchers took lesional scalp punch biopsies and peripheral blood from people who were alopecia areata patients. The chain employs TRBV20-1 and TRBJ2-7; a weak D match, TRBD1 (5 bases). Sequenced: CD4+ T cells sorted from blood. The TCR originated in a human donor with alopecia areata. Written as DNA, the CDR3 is TGCAGTGCGCAGACAGTTTACGAGCAGTACTTC. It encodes CSAQTVYEQYF.